What follows are 23 T cell receptor beta chains derived from one specimen sequenced in a study of CXCR3-negative and CXCR3-positive naive CD8 T cells. Study conclusions and caveats: More hydrophobic TRB CDR3s occurred in CXCR3-positive than in CXCR3-negative naive cells.

For these TCRs, the target antigens are not known. Carrying UMI labels, the TRB cDNA libraries were prepared through 5' RACE. TCRdb re-called the 5' RACE reads and gives one entry per CDR3 protein, without DNA. The sample holds under 85,000 distinct CDR3 sequences. Material for sequencing was naive CXCR3+ CD8+ T cells from blood. Subset of the sample: CD45RO-CCR7+CD27+CD95- naive CD8+ T cells expressing CXCR3 (TNR3+). The receptors were gathered from a human donor in good health. Some clones in this sample may be carry-over from other donors' samples.

J is TRBJ1-5 and V is TRBV28; TCRdb names TRBD1, which stays unverified in the absence of DNA. The CDR3 is 16 residues long. The germline gives CDR1 MDHEN, CDR2 SYDVKM. CDR3: CASSLSSTGFNQPQHF.

The chain has TRBV14 and TRBJ2-7. CDR3 length equals 11 residues. Per the germline V gene, CDR1 is SGHDN and CDR2 is FVKESK. The CDR3 region is CASSHGTTQYF.

This sequence joins TRBV6-5 and TRBJ2-5; TCRdb calls TRBD1, which cannot be checked without DNA. In germline, CDR1 is MNHEY, CDR2 SVGAGI. The CDR3 contains 15 residues. This CDR3 is CASSYLRGVQETQYF.

V is TRBV7-9 and J is TRBJ2-7; absent DNA, TCRdb's TRBD2 call cannot be checked. The germline V gene encodes CDR1 SEHNR and CDR2 FQNEAQ (reference sequence). The CDR3 runs to 15 residues. This CDR3 is CASSLGLAGVYEQYF. The full variable domain, rest sourced from reference TRBV7-9 and TRBJ2-7, is DTGVSQNPRHKITKRGQNVTFRCDPISEHNRLYWYRQTLGQGPEFLTYFQNEAQLEKSRLLSDRFSAERPKGSFSTLEIQRTEQGDSAMYLCASSLGLAGVYEQYFGPGTRLTVT.

V is TRBV12-3 or TRBV12-4 and J is TRBJ2-1; TCRdb returns TRBD2, unconfirmable since there is no DNA. The CDR3 sequence is 16 residues long. The CDR3 region is CASRSPSGTSDDEQFF.

This chain joins TRBV9 and TRBJ2-1; TCRdb selects TRBD2, and the lack of DNA leaves this call unchecked. The germline V gene encodes CDR1 SGDLS and CDR2 YYNGEE. The CDR3 sequence is 14 residues long. The chain's CDR3 is CASSVVSGLNEQFF.

V and J are TRBV7-3 and TRBJ2-7; checking the TCRdb D call of TRBD1 is not possible without DNA. The CDR3 runs 16 residues. CDR1 SGHTA and CDR2 FQGTGA come from the germline V gene. The CDR3 sequence: CASSPGPSGAIYEQYF.

This rearrangement joins TRBV7-8 to TRBJ1-2; TCRdb's D call of TRBD1 is untestable without DNA. Germline V gives CDR1 SGHVS, CDR2 FQNEAQ. The CDR3 is made up of 15 amino acids. CDR3 protein: CASSPSGQGDMGYTF.

This chain links TRBV15 with TRBJ2-7. The CDR3 is made up of 14 amino acids. CDR1 is LNHNV and CDR2 is YYDKDF in the germline V gene (reference sequence). The CDR3 loop reads CATSRKRRAYEQYF.

The chain recombines TRBV7-9 with TRBJ2-7; TCRdb's D call, TRBD1, is unchecked because there is no DNA. The CDR3 consists of 15 residues. CDR1 and CDR2 (germline): SEHNR, FQNEAQ (reference sequence). CDR3 amino acids: CASSPGQSLPGEQYF.

The rearrangement uses TRBV6-6 and TRBJ2-5; the TCRdb call, TRBD1, lacks DNA for checking. The CDR3 spans 16 residues. CDR1 and CDR2 (germline): MNHNY, SVGAGI (reference sequence). CDR3 in amino acids: CASSYGDSQGGETQYF.

The rearrangement uses TRBV10-3 and TRBJ1-1. This CDR3 has 12 amino acids. In germline, CDR1 is ENHRY, CDR2 SYGVKD. CDR3 sequence: CAINEGNTEAFF.

CDR3 residues: CASSLTLAGGPAEQFF. The chain has TRBV7-6 and TRBJ2-1; the D gene TCRdb calls, TRBD2, cannot be checked with no DNA. The CDR3 covers 16 residues. Per the germline V gene, CDR1 is SGHVS and CDR2 is FNYEAQ. The variable domain in full, with the rest retrieved from reference TRBV7-6 and TRBJ2-1, is GAGVSQSPRYKVTKRGQDVALRCDPISGHVSLYWYRQALGQGPEFLTYFNYEAQQDKSGLPNDRFSAERPEGSISTLTIQRTEQRDSAMYRCASSLTLAGGPAEQFFGPGTRLTVL.

The CDR3 reads CASSLKDGAQHF. This chain joins TRBV7-9 and TRBJ1-5. The germline gives CDR1 SEHNR, CDR2 FQNEAQ (reference sequence). This CDR3 spans 12 amino acids.

The chain has TRBV28 and TRBJ2-5; as DNA is missing, the TRBD2 call by TCRdb cannot be tested. The CDR3 totals 13 residues. Per germline, CDR1 MDHEN and CDR2 SYDVKM. The CDR3 sequence is CASQTAAGETQYF.

This chain joins TRBV7-2 and TRBJ2-7; no DNA is available, so the TRBD2 call from TCRdb remains unchecked. Germline V lookup: CDR1 SGHTA, CDR2 FQGNSA. This CDR3 comprises 16 residues. The CDR3 is CASSDSIGEGGYEQYF. The complete variable domain, with remaining parts taken from reference TRBV7-2 and TRBJ2-7, reads GAGVSQSPSNKVTEKGKDVELRCDPISGHTALYWYRQSLGQGLEFLIYFQGNSAPDKSGLPSDRFSAERTGGSVSTLTIQRTQQEDSAVYLCASSDSIGEGGYEQYFGPGTRLTVT.

This chain uses TRBV7-6 with TRBJ2-1; TCRdb returns TRBD2, unconfirmable since there is no DNA. CDR3 size: 17 residues. The germline CDR1 and CDR2 sequences are SGHVS and FNYEAQ. This CDR3 is CASSLVGSRGGWNEQFF. The entire variable domain, with the rest obtained from reference TRBV7-6 and TRBJ2-1, is as follows: GAGVSQSPRYKVTKRGQDVALRCDPISGHVSLYWYRQALGQGPEFLTYFNYEAQQDKSGLPNDRFSAERPEGSISTLTIQRTEQRDSAMYRCASSLVGSRGGWNEQFFGPGTRLTVL.

The chain employs TRBV7-6 and TRBJ2-1; TCRdb calls TRBD2, which cannot be checked without DNA. Germline assignment: CDR1 SGHVS and CDR2 FNYEAQ. This CDR3 has 14 residues. The CDR3 sequence is CASSLGAGADEQLF.

This chain connects TRBV28 to TRBJ1-1. The CDR3 totals 15 residues. CDR1 is MDHEN, CDR2 SYDVKM, per germline. Here the CDR3 reads CASSFRHGPNTEAFF.

This chain connects TRBV2 to TRBJ2-1; the TCRdb D gene call, TRBD1, has no DNA to confirm it. There are 15 residues in the CDR3. CDR1 is SNHLY and CDR2 is FYNNEI in the germline V gene. The CDR3 loop reads CASKRRDRVHNEQFF. The full variable domain, in which reference TRBV2 and TRBJ2-1 provide the parts outside the CDR3, is EPEVTQTPSHQVTQMGQEVILRCVPISNHLYFYWYRQILGQKVEFLVSFYNNEISEKSEIFDDQFSVERPDGSNFTLKIRSTKLEDSAMYFCASKRRDRVHNEQFFGPGTRLTVL.

V is TRBV28 and J is TRBJ2-3; the TRBD1 assignment by TCRdb is unverifiable without DNA. The CDR3 spans 14 residues. Germline lookup yields CDR1 MDHEN and CDR2 SYDVKM. The CDR3 protein is CASRQSGTPDTQYF.

This chain links TRBV3-1 with TRBJ2-7; TCRdb picks TRBD2, but there is no DNA to check that call. This CDR3 is built from 15 residues. The germline V gene has CDR1 LGHDT and CDR2 YNNKEL (reference sequence). This CDR3 is CASSPGLAGAYEQYF.

V usage is TRBV28 and J usage is TRBJ2-5. Germline lookup yields CDR1 MDHEN and CDR2 SYDVKM. The CDR3 consists of 13 residues. The CDR3 region is CASSSGDLATQYF.